This T cell receptor beta chain was obtained from a study of a mutant IDH1 vaccine in newly diagnosed glioma. As for the study in general: Vaccination followed radiotherapy alone by 4-6 weeks, or accompanied temozolomide cycles.

This clone was counted once. Its antigen remains unknown. This CDR3 is 14 amino acids long. V lost 0 bases, J lost 7 bases, and 12 bases lay in between. The germline V gene has CDR1 LGHNA and CDR2 YNFKEQ. The sample's time point: week 35, safety follow-up. The investigators gave 300 ug of mutant IDH1 20-mer peptide in each vaccine dose, together with topical imiquimod. Findings and limits, study-wide: A vaccine-induced immune response developed in 90% to 95% of the patients. Apparently, pseudoprogression bore no relation to changes among the top peripheral T cell clonotypes.

The repertoire was sequenced with immunoSEQ multiplex PCR; TCRdb's copy has only in-frame clones and lacks some. Here the sample spans roughly 69,000 clones, around nine tenths being singletons. The source was PBMCs, collected from a glioma patient whose treatment included an IDH1 peptide vaccine. The chain is built from TRBV4-2 and TRBJ1-1; D remains unclear. This TCR was sampled from a young man with glioma. CDR3: CASSQENRRNEAFF. The CDR3 DNA is TGTGCCAGCAGCCAAGAGAATAGGCGGAATGAAGCTTTCTTT.